The following is a T cell receptor beta chain sequence with its context. A much larger clone is a single base away; this may be a read error. The data originate from a study of T cells in Graves' hyperthyroidism and ophthalmopathy. From RNA transcripts, TCR beta CDR3 regions were amplified. First-round RT-PCR with HTBI primers amplified the TCR CDR3 region. TCRdb recomputed calls from the multiplex PCR reads with MiXCR, one row per CDR3 protein. The table lists hundreds of thousands of distinct CDR3 sequences, 45% of them singletons. This clonotype was sampled from an adult man with Graves' disease, either hyperthyroidism or ophthalmopathy (not recorded which). The sequencing input was peripheral blood or thyroid tissue (not recorded which).

CDR3 nucleotide sequence: TGTGCCAGCAGCTTCGGGACAGGGAACCACGAGCAGTACTTC. It specifies CASSFGTGNHEQYF. The chain uses TRBV11-3 and TRBJ2-7, with 9 nucleotides matching TRBD1. The V gene end was trimmed by 3 bases and the J gene end by 5 bases; junction bases not matched to a gene: 5. CDR3 length: 14 residues. Germline loops: CDR1 SGHNT, CDR2 YENEEA.